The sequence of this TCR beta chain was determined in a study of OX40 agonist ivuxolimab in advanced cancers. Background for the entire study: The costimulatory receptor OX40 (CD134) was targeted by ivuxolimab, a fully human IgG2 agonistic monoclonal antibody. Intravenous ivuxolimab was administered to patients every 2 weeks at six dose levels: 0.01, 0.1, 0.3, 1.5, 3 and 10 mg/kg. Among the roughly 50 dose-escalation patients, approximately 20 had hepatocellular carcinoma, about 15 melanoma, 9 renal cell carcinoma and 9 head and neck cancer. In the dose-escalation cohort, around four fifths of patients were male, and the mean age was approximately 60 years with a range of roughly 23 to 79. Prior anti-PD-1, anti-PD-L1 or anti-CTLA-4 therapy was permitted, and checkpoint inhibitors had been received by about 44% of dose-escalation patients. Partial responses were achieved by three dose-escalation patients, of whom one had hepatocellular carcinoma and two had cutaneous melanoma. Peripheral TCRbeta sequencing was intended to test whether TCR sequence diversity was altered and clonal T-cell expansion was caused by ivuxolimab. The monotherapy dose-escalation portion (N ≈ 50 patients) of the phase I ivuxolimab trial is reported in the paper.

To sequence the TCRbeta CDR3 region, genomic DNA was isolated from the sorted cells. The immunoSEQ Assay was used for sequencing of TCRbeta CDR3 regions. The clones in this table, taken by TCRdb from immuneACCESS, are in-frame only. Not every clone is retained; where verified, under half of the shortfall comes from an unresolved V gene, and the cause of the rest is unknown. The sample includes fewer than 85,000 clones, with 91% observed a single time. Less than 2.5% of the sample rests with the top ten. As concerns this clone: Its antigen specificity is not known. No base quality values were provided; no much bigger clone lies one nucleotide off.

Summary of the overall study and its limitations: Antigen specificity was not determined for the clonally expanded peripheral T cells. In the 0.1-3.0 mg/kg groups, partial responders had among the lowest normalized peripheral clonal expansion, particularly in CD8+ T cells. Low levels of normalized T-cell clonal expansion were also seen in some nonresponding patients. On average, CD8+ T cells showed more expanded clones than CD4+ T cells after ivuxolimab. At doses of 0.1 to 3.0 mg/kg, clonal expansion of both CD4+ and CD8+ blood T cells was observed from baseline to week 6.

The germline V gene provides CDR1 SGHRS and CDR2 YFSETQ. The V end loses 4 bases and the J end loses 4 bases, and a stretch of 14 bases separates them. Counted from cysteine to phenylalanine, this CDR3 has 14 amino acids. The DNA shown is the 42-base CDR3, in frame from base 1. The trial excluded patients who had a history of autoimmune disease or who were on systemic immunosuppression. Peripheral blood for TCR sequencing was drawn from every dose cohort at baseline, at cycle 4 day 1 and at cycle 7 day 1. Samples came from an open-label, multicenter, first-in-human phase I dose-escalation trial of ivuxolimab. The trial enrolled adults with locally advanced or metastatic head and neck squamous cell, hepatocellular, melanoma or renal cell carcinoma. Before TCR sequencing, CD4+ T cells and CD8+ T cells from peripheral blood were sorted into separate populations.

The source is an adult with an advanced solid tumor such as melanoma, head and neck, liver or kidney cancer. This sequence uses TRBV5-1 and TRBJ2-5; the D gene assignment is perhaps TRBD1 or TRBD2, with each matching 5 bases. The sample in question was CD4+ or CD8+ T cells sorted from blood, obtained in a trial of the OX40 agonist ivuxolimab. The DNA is TGCGCCAGCAGCCTGAGTCGGGGCGTAGAGACCCAGTACTTC. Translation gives CASSLSRGVETQYF. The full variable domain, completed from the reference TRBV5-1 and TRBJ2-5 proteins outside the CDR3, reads KAGVTQTPRYLIKTRGQQVTLSCSPISGHRSVSWYQQTPGQGLQFLFEYFSETQRNKGNFPGRFSGRQFSNSRSEMNVSTLELGDSALYLCASSLSRGVETQYFGPGTRLLVL.